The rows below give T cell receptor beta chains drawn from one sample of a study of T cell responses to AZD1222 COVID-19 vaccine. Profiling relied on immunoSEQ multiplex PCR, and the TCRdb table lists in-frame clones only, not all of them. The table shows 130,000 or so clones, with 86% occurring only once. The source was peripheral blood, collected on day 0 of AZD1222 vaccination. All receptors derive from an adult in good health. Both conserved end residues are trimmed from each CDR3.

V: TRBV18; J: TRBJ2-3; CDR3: ASSPPGLADTQY
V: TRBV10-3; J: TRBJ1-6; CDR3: AISAPRGSPLH
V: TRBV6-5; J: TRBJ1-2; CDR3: ASTKTGLNNYGYT
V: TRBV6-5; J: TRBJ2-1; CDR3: ASAKASGSGNEQF
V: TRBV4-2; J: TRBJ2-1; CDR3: ASSQVTSQSNEQF
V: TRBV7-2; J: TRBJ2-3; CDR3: ASSFKLAGGHLPSDTQY
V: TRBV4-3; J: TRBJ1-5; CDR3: ASSQDWLGQGQPQH
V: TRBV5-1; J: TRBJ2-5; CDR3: ASSSGLFQETQY
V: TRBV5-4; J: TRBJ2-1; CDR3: ASTAGVNEQF
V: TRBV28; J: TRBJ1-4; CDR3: ASSPHTGYTRTSNEKLF
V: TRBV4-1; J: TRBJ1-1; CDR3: ASSQDEGLGGWDTEAF
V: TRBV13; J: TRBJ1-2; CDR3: ASSLVGQTNYGYT
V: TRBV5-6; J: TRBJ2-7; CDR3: ASSLSEHYEQY
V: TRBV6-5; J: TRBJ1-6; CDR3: ASSPRTSNSPLH
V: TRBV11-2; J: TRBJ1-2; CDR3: ASSLAGGDGYT
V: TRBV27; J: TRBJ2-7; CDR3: ASSLGQGAYEQY
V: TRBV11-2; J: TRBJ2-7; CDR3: ASSLLAEGNYEQY
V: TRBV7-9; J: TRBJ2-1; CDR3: ASSPNAASGGNYNEQF
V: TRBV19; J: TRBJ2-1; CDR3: ASSIMATSGGAYNEQF
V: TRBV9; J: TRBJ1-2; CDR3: ASSVGREGYT
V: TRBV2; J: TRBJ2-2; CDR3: ASSDLWGEHGGELF
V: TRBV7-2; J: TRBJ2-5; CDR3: ASSSQGWETQY
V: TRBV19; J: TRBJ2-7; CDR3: ASSIVASGDYEQY
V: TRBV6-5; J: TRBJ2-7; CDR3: ASSPTHSSYEQY
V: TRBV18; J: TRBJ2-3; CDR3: ASSPGPGTDTQY
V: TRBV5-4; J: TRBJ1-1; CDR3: ASSLRDRVTEAF